These T cell receptor beta chains were read from a single sample in a study of pediatric ulcerative colitis. The repertoire was sequenced with immunoSEQ multiplex PCR; TCRdb's copy has only in-frame clones and lacks some. The sample lists over 20,000 clones, about three quarters occurring once. The sequencing sample was made of gut tissue. The origin of the receptors is a boy between 10 and 17 years old with severe ulcerative colitis. The conserved cysteine and the conserved F or W are not part of the CDR3 here. The order of the fields is V gene, clone size, CDR3 protein. Where a row states a size, it is once, few, many or the class of an expanded clone; other rows omit it.

TRBV28	-	ASSFAGPSGNTIY
TRBV5-1	-	ASSYQTGAVLWKETQY
TRBV9	-	ASSVHHDRNTEAF
TRBV6-4	-	ASRGKGPSNTGELF
TRBV2	-	ASSEPGTVNSPLH
TRBV5-4	-	ASSSDTAQETQY
TRBV18	-	ASSLVDVYGYT
TRBV30	-	AWSRMNTEAF
TRBV6-6	few	ASSYPGMDMYGYT
TRBV6-5	-	ASSWVSVRSPLH
TRBV30	once	AWSRGVSFRTQY
TRBV7-6	-	ASSLRDSYNEQF
TRBV29-1	-	SVERGLTDTQY
TRBV19	-	ASSIASNQPQH
TRBV4-2	once	ASSQDRGAQETQY
TRBV2	-	ASSTGKLAGTDYNEQF
TRBV6-1	few	ASSYSSYNSPLH
TRBV9	few	ASSAGIDPNQPQH
TRBV2	few	ASIQGQGAWTEAF
TRBV4-1	-	ASSARDTDYEQY
TRBV6-5	-	ASRRGYMNTEAF
TRBV4-2	-	ASSQRDIGADTQY
TRBV11-2	-	ASRRTGFDYGYT
TRBV4-1	few	ASSPTDRPISYEQY
TRBV5-1	-	ASSLAPGQGPSNYGYT
TRBV7-2	-	ASSPQGGFPQPQH
TRBV21-1	-	ASRRGDGTEAF
TRBV7-3	-	ASSLGQQNEAF
TRBV28	-	ASHALDVQGDFYGYT
TRBV6-5	-	ASGSSGNTIY
TRBV2	few	AGGRGIDTQY
TRBV11-2	-	ASSLTAGVASTEAF
TRBV29-1	-	SVAGTAVLNEQF
TRBV28	-	ASSLMDRGRNGYT
TRBV27	few	ASSLGQGARQY
TRBV5-6	-	ASSLVGGHEQY
TRBV6-5	-	ASSLRTGVEQY
TRBV19	-	ASTRTGSGNTIY
TRBV10-3	-	AISGGTGDLMV
TRBV7-5	-	ARSPSGQGRNTEAF
TRBV7-9	-	ASSLVTRGTDTQY
TRBV27	-	ASSSSGLNTEAF
TRBV7-9	-	ASSWGDRGREKLF
TRBV5-1	-	ASSLLDREPF
TRBV6-5	few	AIKTGNTEAF
TRBV19	-	ASSIPGQISNQPQH
TRBV2	-	ASSDRTGGYGYT
TRBV21-1	-	ASNNGHRYEQY
TRBV7-9	-	ASSPGGYEQY
TRBV6-1	-	GTDGAGYT
TRBV13	-	ASSLGRGASEQY
TRBV5-6	-	ASSLSGTGPQRF
TRBV9	-	ASSVGVQETQY